A single T cell receptor beta chain is shown here with its context. Its specific antigen is unknown. No much larger clone is present one base from it, and per-base qualities are unavailable. In this study, focal radiation therapy paired with CTLA-4 blockade (ipilimumab) was tested in patients who had chemo-refractory metastatic non-small-cell lung cancer. These data originate in a study of radiotherapy plus CTLA-4 blockade in lung cancer (dated by TCRdb to the late 2010s). Looking at the study overall: Objective responses occurred in 18% of enrolled patients, and around 30% achieved disease control. The investigation overall reported the following: The strongest predictors of response, as reported, were early dynamic changes in blood T cell clones along with a rise in serum interferon-beta after radiation. TCR clones derived from tumors expanded in peripheral blood after treatment with radiotherapy and ipilimumab.

V sheds 0 bases and J sheds 6 bases, leaving 12 bases between their ends. The CDR3 starts with the cysteine, ends with the phenylalanine, and has 15 residues. The retained sequence is limited to the CDR3, 45 bases, with the frame set at the first base. CDR1 and CDR2 (SGHKS, YYEKEE) derive from the germline V gene (reference sequence). The library was built by means of the immunoSEQ multiplex PCR assay. The table was pulled from immuneACCESS by TCRdb, which kept in-frame rearrangements only. Such tables lose some clones; where checked, under half of the loss comes from unresolved V genes, and the rest has no known cause. A total of fewer than 140,000 clones appear in this sample, around 85% of them only once. Of the sample, roughly 2.3% is held by the ten largest clones.

Source: peripheral blood, taken from a patient treated with radiotherapy plus ipilimumab. The V and J segments used are TRBV5-5 and TRBJ1-4; no D gene is confidently identified. This clonotype was sampled from a human donor with non-small cell lung cancer that progressed on radiotherapy plus ipilimumab. Some clones in this sample may be carry-over from other donors' samples. The CDR3: CASSLEGFGDEKLFF. The nucleotides read TGTGCCAGCAGCTTGGAAGGGTTTGGAGATGAAAAACTGTTTTTT.